One and the same sample provided the 30 T cell receptor beta chains below, sequenced in a study of blood T cell repertoires in COVID-19. The assay was immunoSEQ multiplex PCR, and TCRdb's table has in-frame clones only and misses some. The top ten hold 5% to 6.5% of the sample, which has 250,000 or so clones, about 87% seen once. Material for sequencing was peripheral blood. Source of these receptors: a woman in her twenties or thirties with COVID-19, enrolled during active disease.

The chain's CDR3 is CASSYQLLAGGTDTQYF. The CDR3 region has the DNA TGTGCCAGCAGCTATCAACTTCTAGCGGGGGGGACAGATACGCAGTATTTT. The chain couples TRBV5-5 to TRBJ2-3, with TRBD2 matching 12 bases. Trimming removed 3 bases from V and 3 bases from J; junction bases left unmatched: 8. The CDR3 has 17 residues. Germline values: CDR1 SGHKS, CDR2 YYEKEE (reference sequence).

V gene TRBV4-3 combines with J gene TRBJ1-1, with D unclear. The CDR3 spans 14 residues. Between the trimmed V and J ends, which lost 4 bases and 1 base, there was a span of 10 bases. Germline CDR1 reads LGHNA; CDR2 reads YSLEER. In DNA, the CDR3 is TGCGCCAGCAGCCGCGGAGAGGAGAACACTGAAGCTTTCTTT. Its translation: CASSRGEENTEAFF.

The rearrangement uses TRBV23-1 and TRBJ2-7, with a weak D call TRBD1 (6 bases). TRBV23-1 is identified as an open reading frame with a role that is uncertain. The CDR3 length is 15 residues. Trimming took off 4 bases at V and 3 bases at J, with 16 bases between the two ends. The CDR3 reads CASSLFARQVYEQYF. In DNA form, the CDR3 reads TGCGCCAGCAGTCTTTTCGCGAGACAGGTCTACGAGCAGTACTTC.

The chain combines TRBV18 with TRBJ2-3, with TRBD2 matching 12 bases. From germline, CDR1 is KGHSH and CDR2 LQKENI. The trim removed 3 bases at V and 4 bases at J, leaving 5 bases unmatched. There are 16 residues in the CDR3. The CDR3 is CASSPASGGGSDTQYF. The CDR3, as DNA: TGTGCCAGCTCACCGGCTAGCGGGGGGGGATCAGATACGCAGTATTTT. The whole variable domain, remainder taken from reference TRBV18 and TRBJ2-3, is NAGVMQNPRHLVRRRGQEARLRCSPMKGHSHVYWYRQLPEEGLKFMVYLQKENIIDESGMPKERFSAEFPKEGPSILRIQQVVRGDSAAYFCASSPASGGGSDTQYFGPGTRLTVL.

The chain links TRBV18 to TRBJ1-1; TRBD1 aligns across 7 bases. Germline V gene sequence: CDR1 KGHSH, CDR2 LQKENI. This CDR3 has 14 residues. Trimming took 5 bases from V and 5 from J; bases not matched to a gene: 8. In DNA form, the CDR3 reads TGTGCCAGCTCATCCTCGACAGGGTGGACTGAAGCTTTCTTT. It codes for CASSSSTGWTEAFF.

The rearrangement uses TRBV6-5 and TRBJ1-5, with D perhaps matching TRBD1 (6 bases). Per germline, CDR1 MNHEY and CDR2 SVGAGI. This CDR3 comprises 14 residues. Deletions cut 3 bases from V and 7 bases from J, with 13 bases between. The CDR3 DNA sequence: TGTGCCAGCAGTTATTGGGGGGGCGGCCAGCCCCAGCATTTT. It specifies CASSYWGGGQPQHF.

The V and J genes are TRBV6-5 and TRBJ1-6, with D possibly being TRBD1 (6 bases). The germline gives CDR1 MNHEY, CDR2 SVGAGI. The V end lost 7 bases, the J end lost 6 bases, and 10 bases lay between the germline ends. This CDR3 has 13 amino acids. The CDR3, as DNA: TGTGCCAGCACAGGACAGTCTAATTCACCCCTCCACTTT. Its protein is CASTGQSNSPLHF.

This sequence joins TRBV2 and TRBJ2-1; D is unresolved. The V and J ends lost 6 bases and 11 bases respectively, with 17 bases between them. Germline V gene data show CDR1 as SNHLY and CDR2 as FYNNEI. This CDR3 is 13 amino acids long. The CDR3 bases are TGTGCCAGCAGCTGCCTTCGAAATGAGCAGCAGTTCTTC. This translates into CASSCLRNEQQFF. The full variable domain, completed using reference TRBV2 and TRBJ2-1, is EPEVTQTPSHQVTQMGQEVILRCVPISNHLYFYWYRQILGQKVEFLVSFYNNEISEKSEIFDDQFSVERPDGSNFTLKIRSTKLEDSAMYFCASSCLRNEQQFFGPGTRLTVL.

This sequence joins TRBV6-5 and TRBJ2-2, with D possibly TRBD1 on 5 matching bases. This CDR3 has 13 amino acids. Germline V gene sequence: CDR1 MNHEY, CDR2 SVGAGI. V lost 5 bases, J lost 7 bases, and 11 bases lay in between. CDR3: CASSRGNGGELFF. The DNA of the CDR3 is TGTGCCAGCAGTAGGGGAAACGGCGGGGAGCTGTTTTTT.

The chain uses TRBV5-1 and TRBJ2-5, with D maybe TRBD1 (6 bases). The length of the CDR3 is 14 residues. The V gene's germline CDR1 is SGHRS and CDR2 YFSETQ. Deletions cut 4 bases from V and 1 base from J, with 11 bases between. CDR3 coding DNA: TGCGCCAGCAGCGTGGACAGTCCCCAAGAGACCCAGTACTTC. This sequence encodes CASSVDSPQETQYF.

The chain joins TRBV2 to TRBJ1-1; D perhaps matches TRBD1 (6 bases). CDR3 length: 11 amino acids. From germline, CDR1 is SNHLY and CDR2 FYNNEI. The ends were cut back, 10 bases at V and 4 bases at J, with 10 bases in the middle. DNA for the CDR3: TGTGCCACCAAGGGGGTCACTGAAGCTTTCTTT. This encodes CATKGVTEAFF. Full variable domain (missing parts from reference TRBV2 and TRBJ1-1): EPEVTQTPSHQVTQMGQEVILRCVPISNHLYFYWYRQILGQKVEFLVSFYNNEISEKSEIFDDQFSVERPDGSNFTLKIRSTKLEDSAMYFCATKGVTEAFFGQGTRLTVV.

The chain combines TRBV11-3 with TRBJ1-2, with TRBD1 identical over 8 bases. J was trimmed by 4 bases and V by 3 bases; bases with no gene match: 4. CDR3 length: 14 amino acids. Germline assignment: CDR1 SGHNT and CDR2 YENEEA. The CDR3 region is CASSLAGGTYGYTF. CDR3 in DNA: TGTGCCAGCAGCTTGGCAGGGGGCACCTATGGCTACACCTTC.

This chain connects TRBV10-3 to TRBJ2-2, with D unresolved. Between the trimmed V and J ends, which lost 2 bases and 5 bases, there was a span of 6 bases. Per germline, CDR1 ENHRY and CDR2 SYGVKD. The CDR3 extends over 13 amino acids. CDR3 DNA: TGTGCCATCAGTGAGATTACAACCGGGGAGCTGTTTTTT. Protein sequence: CAISEITTGELFF.

The V call is TRBV7-8, the J call TRBJ2-7; D is unresolved. This CDR3 has 11 amino acids. Trimming removed 2 bases from V and 5 bases from J, with 4 bases in between. Germline V gene lookup returns CDR1 SGHVS and CDR2 FQNEAQ. In DNA form, the CDR3 reads TGTGCCAGCAGCTTATCCAACGAGCAGTACGTC. The encoded protein is CASSLSNEQYV.

The gene calls are TRBV6-2 or TRBV6-3 and TRBJ2-3; 15 bases fit TRBD2. CDR1 and CDR2 from the germline V gene are MNHEY and SVGEGT. The CDR3 totals 18 residues. The V gene end was trimmed by 5 bases and the J gene end by 0 bases; junction bases not matched to a gene: 6. CDR3: CASSPGLAGGLSTDTQYF. The CDR3 nucleotides are TGTGCCAGCAGTCCGGGACTAGCGGGGGGCCTTAGCACAGATACGCAGTATTTT.

The chain couples TRBV19 to TRBJ1-5, with D hard to call. CDR3 size: 13 residues. Looked up from germline, CDR1 is LNHDA and CDR2 is SQIVND (reference sequence). V was trimmed by 2 bases and J by 7 bases, leaving 9 bases between them. For the CDR3, the DNA is TGTGCCAGTAGTATAAAGCCCAACCAGCCCCAGCATTTT. It yields the protein CASSIKPNQPQHF. Based on the CDR3 plus reference TRBV19 and TRBJ1-5, the full variable domain is DGGITQSPKYLFRKEGQNVTLSCEQNLNHDAMYWYRQDPGQGLRLIYYSQIVNDFQKGDIAEGYSVSREKKESFPLTVTSAQKNPTAFYLCASSIKPNQPQHFGDGTRLSIL.

The chain recombines TRBV13 with TRBJ1-3, with D perhaps TRBD1 (6 bases). There are 13 residues in the CDR3. Trimming stripped 0 bases from V and 7 bases from J, with 7 bases between. CDR1 PRHDT and CDR2 FYEKMQ come from the germline V gene (reference sequence). The CDR3 loop is CASSLGGANTIYF. The DNA of the CDR3 is TGTGCCAGCAGCTTAGGGGGGGCTAACACCATATATTTT.

V usage is TRBV6-1 and J usage is TRBJ2-3; 7 positions match TRBD1. This CDR3 region has 16 residues. Germline V gene data show CDR1 as MNHNS and CDR2 as SASEGT. Trimming took 2 bases from V and 1 from J; bases not matched to a gene: 6. CDR3 sequence reads: CASSEWGQSGTDTQYF. CDR3 in DNA: TGTGCCAGCAGTGAATGGGGACAGTCGGGCACAGATACGCAGTATTTT.

V gene TRBV24-1 combines with J gene TRBJ1-3; no clear D. Trimming stripped 0 bases from V and 4 bases from J, with 3 bases between. The CDR3 totals 13 residues. Per germline, CDR1 KGHDR and CDR2 SFDVKD. Here the CDR3 reads CATSDLEGNTIYF. The CDR3 nucleotides read TGTGCCACCAGTGATTTGGAGGGAAACACCATATATTTT.

This clone has only one observation. The chain recombines TRBV4-3 with TRBJ2-3, with TRBD2 identical over 9 bases. This CDR3 is built from 19 residues. Germline CDR1 reads LGHNA; CDR2 reads YSLEER. Trimming at V came to 0 bases and at J to 0 bases, leaving 10 bases not matched to a gene. The chain's CDR3 is CASSQDPGGGATSTDTQYF. The CDR3 region has the DNA TGCGCCAGCAGCCAAGATCCCGGCGGGGGGGCTACTAGCACAGATACGCAGTATTTT.

The V call is TRBV7-2, the J call TRBJ2-1; D unresolved. Trimming removed 9 bases at V and 4 bases at J, with 10 bases between. This CDR3 is 12 amino acids long. Germline CDR1 SGHTA, CDR2 FQGNSA. CDR3 residues: CARRVVYNEQFF. The CDR3 DNA reads as TGTGCCAGAAGAGTCGTTTACAATGAGCAGTTCTTC.

In this sample, this clone turned up once. V gene TRBV7-2 combines with J gene TRBJ1-3; tentative D call: TRBD1 (5 bases). This CDR3 spans 15 amino acids. Germline lookup yields CDR1 SGHTA and CDR2 FQGNSA. Trimming shortened V by 1 base and J by 4 bases, and 11 bases separated the two germline ends. Here the CDR3 reads CASSLGQGYGNTIYF. DNA of the CDR3: TGTGCCAGCAGCTTAGGGCAGGGCTACGGAAACACCATATATTTT. Drawing the rest from reference TRBV7-2 and TRBJ1-3, the complete variable domain is GAGVSQSPSNKVTEKGKDVELRCDPISGHTALYWYRQSLGQGLEFLIYFQGNSAPDKSGLPSDRFSAERTGGSVSTLTIQRTQQEDSAVYLCASSLGQGYGNTIYFGEGSWLTVV.

V is TRBV19 and J is TRBJ1-5; perhaps TRBD1 as D (5 bases). The germline V gene encodes CDR1 LNHDA and CDR2 SQIVND (reference sequence). V gave up 6 bases and J gave up 7 bases, with 25 bases separating them. The CDR3 length is 17 residues. DNA of the CDR3: TGTGCCAGTAGCATCAAGGGTTGGGGGGGGATTGGGCAGCCCCAGCATTTT. Protein product: CASSIKGWGGIGQPQHF.

The chain carries TRBV19 and TRBJ1-2, with D possibly TRBD1 on 5 matching bases. Trimming took off 5 bases at V and 1 base at J, with 17 bases between the two ends. The length of the CDR3 is 16 residues. Per germline, CDR1 LNHDA and CDR2 SQIVND (reference sequence). CDR3 protein: CASSFLVQGLNYGYTF. For the CDR3, the DNA is TGTGCCAGTAGTTTCTTAGTCCAGGGACTTAACTATGGCTACACCTTC.

J is TRBJ1-2 and V is TRBV6-5, with 7 bases lining up with TRBD1. This CDR3 is 14 amino acids long. V gave up 6 bases and J gave up 3 bases; unmatched junction bases: 7. The germline gives CDR1 MNHEY, CDR2 SVGAGI. Here the CDR3 reads CASRVDREDYGYTF. The CDR3 region has the DNA TGTGCCAGCAGAGTTGACAGGGAGGACTATGGCTACACCTTC.

In its sample, this clone was seen once. The chain is built from TRBV28 and TRBJ2-7; 9 bases agree with TRBD2. Losses at the gene ends were 5 bases for V and 2 bases for J; bases not matched to a gene: 7. The CDR3 runs to 15 residues. Looked up from germline, CDR1 is MDHEN and CDR2 is SYDVKM. CDR3 region: CASSAGTSPTYEQYV. The CDR3 nucleotides are TGTGCCAGCAGTGCCGGGACTAGCCCAACCTACGAGCAGTACGTC.

The CDR3 protein is CASSAQAGVAPGDTQYF. The DNA of the CDR3 is TGTGCCAGCAGCGCGCAAGCGGGTGTTGCCCCCGGGGATACGCAGTATTTT. The genes are TRBV9 and TRBJ2-3; tentative D call: TRBD2 (6 bases). The V and J ends lost 3 bases and 6 bases respectively, with 23 bases between them. Germline CDR1 is SGDLS and CDR2 is YYNGEE. This CDR3 spans 17 amino acids.

The chain has TRBV13 and TRBJ2-7, with D possibly matching TRBD1 (6 bases). Germline V gene lookup returns CDR1 PRHDT and CDR2 FYEKMQ (reference sequence). The CDR3 has 17 amino acids. V was clipped by 5 bases and J by 0 bases, with 20 bases between them. CDR3 in amino acids: CASSPAPTGLASYEQYV. In DNA form, the CDR3 reads TGTGCCAGCAGCCCAGCACCAACAGGGCTGGCCTCCTACGAGCAGTACGTC.

The chain employs TRBV6-2 or TRBV6-3 and TRBJ2-1; D unresolved. Looked up from germline, CDR1 is MNHEY and CDR2 is SVGEGT. Trimming shortened V by 2 bases and J by 4 bases, and 12 bases separated the two germline ends. The CDR3 contains 15 residues. The CDR3 sequence: CASSYHQAPYNEQFF. The CDR3 DNA is TGTGCCAGCAGTTACCACCAGGCCCCTTACAATGAGCAGTTCTTC.

The chain uses TRBV12-3 or TRBV12-4 and TRBJ2-6; D possibly corresponds to TRBD2 (5 bases). V was trimmed by 6 bases and J by 4 bases, leaving 7 bases between them. The CDR3 sequence is 13 residues long. The CDR3 region is CASREVGANVLTF. The DNA of the CDR3 is TGTGCCAGCAGGGAGGTAGGGGCCAACGTCCTGACTTTC.